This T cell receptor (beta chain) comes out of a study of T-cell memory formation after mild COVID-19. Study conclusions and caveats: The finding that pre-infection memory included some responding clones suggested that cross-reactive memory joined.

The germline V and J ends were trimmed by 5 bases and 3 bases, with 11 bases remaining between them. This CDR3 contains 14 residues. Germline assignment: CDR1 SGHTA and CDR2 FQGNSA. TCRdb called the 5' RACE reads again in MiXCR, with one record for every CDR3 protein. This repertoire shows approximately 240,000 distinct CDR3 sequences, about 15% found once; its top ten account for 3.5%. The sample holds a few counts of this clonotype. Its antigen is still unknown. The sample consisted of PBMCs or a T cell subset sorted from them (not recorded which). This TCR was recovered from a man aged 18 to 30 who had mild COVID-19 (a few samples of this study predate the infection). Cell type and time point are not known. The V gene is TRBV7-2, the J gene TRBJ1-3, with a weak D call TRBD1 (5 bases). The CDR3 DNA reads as TGTGCCAGCAGCGGAGGACAAGGTGGAAACACCATATATTTT. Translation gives CASSGGQGGNTIYF.